This T cell receptor beta chain appears in the sequencing data of a study of cytomegalovirus exposure and HLA in healthy donors. In the study overall: Early release data held around 80 million unique TCRs from HLA-typed donors. Study-wide points: Data from an earlier analysis indicated that most TCR beta V segments were productive either about 87% or about 30% of the time.

Germline V CDR1 and CDR2: KGHSH, LQKENI. The V segment lost 1 base and the J segment 8 bases; nucleotides outside the gene matches: 12. The CDR3 is 16 amino acids. Of note for this clone: The antigen is unknown.

It was with 60 Vbeta and 13 Jbeta primers that the PCR ran. The data were produced by immunoSEQ multiplex PCR, yet TCRdb's version contains in-frame clones alone and is incomplete. The profile shows 130,000 to 150,000 clones, 75% to 85% of them singletons. The chain links TRBV18 to TRBJ1-2; 8 nucleotides match TRBD1. The source material was PBMCs. This clonotype originated in a woman between 18 and 29 years old in good health and CMV-seropositive. This chain's CDR3 is CASSPLGRIGQGGYTF. CDR3 in DNA: TGTGCCAGCTCACCACTCGGGAGAATCGGACAGGGAGGCTACACCTTC.